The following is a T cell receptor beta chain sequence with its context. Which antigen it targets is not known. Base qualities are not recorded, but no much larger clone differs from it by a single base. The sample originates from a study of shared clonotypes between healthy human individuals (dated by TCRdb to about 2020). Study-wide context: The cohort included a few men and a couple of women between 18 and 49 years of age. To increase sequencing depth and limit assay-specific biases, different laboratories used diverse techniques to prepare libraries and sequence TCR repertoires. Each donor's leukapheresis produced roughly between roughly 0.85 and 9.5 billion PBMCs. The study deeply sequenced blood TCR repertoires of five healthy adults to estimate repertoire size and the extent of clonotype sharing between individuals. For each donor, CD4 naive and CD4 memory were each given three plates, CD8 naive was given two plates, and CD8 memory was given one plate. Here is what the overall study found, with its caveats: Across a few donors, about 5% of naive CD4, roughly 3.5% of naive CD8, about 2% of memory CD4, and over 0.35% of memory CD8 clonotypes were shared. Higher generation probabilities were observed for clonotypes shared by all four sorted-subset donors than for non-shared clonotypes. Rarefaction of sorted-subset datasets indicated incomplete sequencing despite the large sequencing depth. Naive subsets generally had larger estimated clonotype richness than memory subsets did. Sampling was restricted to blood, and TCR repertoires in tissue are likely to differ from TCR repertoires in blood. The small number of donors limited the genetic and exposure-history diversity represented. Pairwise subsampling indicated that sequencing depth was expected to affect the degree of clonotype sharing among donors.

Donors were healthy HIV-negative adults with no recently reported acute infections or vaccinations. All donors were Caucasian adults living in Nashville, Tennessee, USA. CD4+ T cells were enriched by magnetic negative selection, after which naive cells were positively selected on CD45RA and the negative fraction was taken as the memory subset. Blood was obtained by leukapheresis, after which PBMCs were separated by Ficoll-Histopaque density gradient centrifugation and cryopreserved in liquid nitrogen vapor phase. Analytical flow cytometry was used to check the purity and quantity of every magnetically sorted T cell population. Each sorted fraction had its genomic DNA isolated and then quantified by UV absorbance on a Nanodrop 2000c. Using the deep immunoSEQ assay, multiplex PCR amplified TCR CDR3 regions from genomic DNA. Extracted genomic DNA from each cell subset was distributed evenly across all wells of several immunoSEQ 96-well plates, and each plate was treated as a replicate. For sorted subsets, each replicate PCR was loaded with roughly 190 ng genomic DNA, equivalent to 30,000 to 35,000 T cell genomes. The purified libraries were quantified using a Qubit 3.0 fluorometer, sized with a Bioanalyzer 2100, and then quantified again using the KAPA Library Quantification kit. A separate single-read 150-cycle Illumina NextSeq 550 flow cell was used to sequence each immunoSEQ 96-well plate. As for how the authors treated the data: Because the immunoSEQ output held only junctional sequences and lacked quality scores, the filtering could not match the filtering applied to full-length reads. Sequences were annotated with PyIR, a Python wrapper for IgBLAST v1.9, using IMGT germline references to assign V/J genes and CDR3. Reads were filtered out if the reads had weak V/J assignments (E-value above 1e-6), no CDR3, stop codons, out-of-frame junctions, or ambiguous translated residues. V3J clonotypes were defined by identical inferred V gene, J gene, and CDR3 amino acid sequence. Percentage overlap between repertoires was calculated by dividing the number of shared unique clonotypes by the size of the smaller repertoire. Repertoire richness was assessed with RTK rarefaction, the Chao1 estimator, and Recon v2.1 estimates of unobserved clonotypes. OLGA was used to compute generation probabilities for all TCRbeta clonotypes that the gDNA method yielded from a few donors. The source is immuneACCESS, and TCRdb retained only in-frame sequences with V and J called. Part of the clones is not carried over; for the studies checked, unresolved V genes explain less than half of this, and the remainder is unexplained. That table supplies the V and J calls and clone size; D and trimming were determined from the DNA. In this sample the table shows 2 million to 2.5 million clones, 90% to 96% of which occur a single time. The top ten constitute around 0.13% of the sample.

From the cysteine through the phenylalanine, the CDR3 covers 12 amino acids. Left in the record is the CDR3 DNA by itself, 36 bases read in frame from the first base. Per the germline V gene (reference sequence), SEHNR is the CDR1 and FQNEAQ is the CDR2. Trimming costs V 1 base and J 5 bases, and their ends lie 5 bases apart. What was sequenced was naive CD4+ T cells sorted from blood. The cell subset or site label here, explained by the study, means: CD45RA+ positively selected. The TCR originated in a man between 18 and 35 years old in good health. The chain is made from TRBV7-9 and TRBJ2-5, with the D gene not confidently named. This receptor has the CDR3 CASSLEAETQYF. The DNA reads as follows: TGTGCCAGCAGCTTAGAGGCCGAGACCCAGTACTTC.